Each of the 20 T cell receptor beta chains below was sequenced from the same sample in a study of shared clonotypes between healthy human individuals. Method: immunoSEQ multiplex PCR; TCRdb's copy keeps in-frame clones and lacks some. The sample carries roughly 700,000 clones, roughly 70% recorded once. Sample: memory CD4+ T cells sorted from blood. The sample's subset: CD45RA-negative fraction. All receptors come from a woman younger than 45 in good health.

This rearrangement joins TRBV19 to TRBJ2-3, with a tentative D call TRBD2 (5 bases). The CDR3 totals 14 residues. Trimming pared 6 bases from V and 4 bases from J, leaving 14 bases between. Germline CDR1 and CDR2: LNHDA and SQIVND (reference sequence). CDR3 in DNA: TGTGCCAGTAGGATTTCGAGGGTGGCAGATACGCAGTATTTT. It specifies CASRISRVADTQYF.

CDR3: CASSDRGRYGYTF. The CDR3 coding sequence is TGTGCCAGCAGCGACAGGGGGAGATATGGCTACACCTTC. The genes are TRBV2 and TRBJ1-2, with TRBD1 identical over 9 bases. The length of the CDR3 is 13 residues. Germline CDR1 SNHLY, CDR2 FYNNEI. After removal of 6 bases from V and 5 bases from J, the junction contained 4 bases not matched to a gene.

A single count supports this clone. The chain employs TRBV11-2 and TRBJ2-1; TRBD2 aligns across 11 bases. The CDR3 consists of 17 residues. The V and J ends lost 7 bases and 3 bases, in that order; junction bases with no gene match: 11. Germline V gene lookup returns CDR1 SGHAT and CDR2 FQNNGV. The CDR3 DNA follows: TGTGCCAGCACCAGACTAGCGGGATTGACAAACTACAATGAGCAGTTCTTC. It translates to CASTRLAGLTNYNEQFF.

To note about this clone: Distinct nucleotide sequences in the sample also encode this CDR3. DNA of the CDR3: TGTGCCAGCAGTCTGGACAGAAACTATGGCTACACCTTC. It yields the protein CASSLDRNYGYTF. J is TRBJ1-2 and V is TRBV28; D perhaps matches TRBD1 (6 bases). With 5 bases removed from V and 2 bases from J, the gap between germline ends came to 9 bases. The CDR3 has 13 residues. The germline V gene has CDR1 MDHEN and CDR2 SYDVKM.

In this sample, this clone turned up a few times. J is TRBJ2-7 and V is TRBV28; D unresolved. The ends were cut back, 1 base at V and 3 bases at J, with 7 bases in the middle. The CDR3 covers 13 residues. Germline lookup yields CDR1 MDHEN and CDR2 SYDVKM. The CDR3: CASSLLSGYEQYF. The CDR3 DNA reads TGTGCCAGCAGTTTATTGTCGGGCTACGAGCAGTACTTC.

This clone occurred once. This chain connects TRBV18 to TRBJ2-7; 7 bases align to TRBD2. This CDR3 spans 15 amino acids. Germline V gives CDR1 KGHSH, CDR2 LQKENI. Losses at the gene ends were 3 bases for V and 3 bases for J; bases not matched to a gene: 8. CDR3 amino acids: CASSPGLAVSYEQYF. The CDR3 region has the DNA TGTGCCAGCTCACCGGGGCTAGCGGTAAGCTACGAGCAGTACTTC.

The chain links TRBV29-1 to TRBJ2-1; TRBD2 matches at 7 bases. The germline CDR1 and CDR2 sequences are SQVTM and ANQGSEA. Losses at the gene ends were 5 bases for V and 4 bases for J; bases not matched to a gene: 5. The CDR3 runs to 13 residues. CDR3 sequence: CSVSGGSYNEQFF. The CDR3 DNA is TGCAGCGTTTCCGGCGGGAGTTACAATGAGCAGTTCTTC.

This clone was recorded only once. V and J are TRBV27 and TRBJ2-4, with TRBD2 as a possible D gene (6 bases). CDR1 is MNHEY and CDR2 is SMNVEV in the germline V gene (reference sequence). V gave up 5 bases and J gave up 10 bases, with 18 bases separating them. The CDR3 is 14 residues long. The CDR3 region is CASSPRGSAGIQYF. The DNA of the CDR3 is TGTGCCAGCAGTCCTCGGGGGAGTGCGGGAATTCAGTACTTC.

The chain couples TRBV29-1 to TRBJ2-2, with 7 positions matching TRBD1. From germline, CDR1 is SQVTM and CDR2 ANQGSEA. With 5 bases clipped from V and 3 bases from J, the junction kept 6 bases outside the gene matches. The CDR3 length is 14 residues. The CDR3 DNA follows: TGCAGCGTTTTAGGGGGCTTGGACACCGGGGAGCTGTTTTTT. The encoded protein is CSVLGGLDTGELFF.

The chain uses TRBV9 and TRBJ1-5, with a tentative D call TRBD1 (6 bases). Between the trimmed V and J ends, which lost 3 bases and 5 bases, there was a span of 18 bases. Germline V gene lookup returns CDR1 SGDLS and CDR2 YYNGEE. The CDR3 spans 16 residues. The CDR3 sequence is CASSAGGWTADQPQHF. The CDR3 DNA reads as TGTGCCAGCAGCGCTGGGGGTTGGACAGCCGATCAGCCCCAGCATTTT.

The chain is built from TRBV6-5 and TRBJ2-7; D gene uncertain. The CDR3 spans 15 residues. Germline assignment: CDR1 MNHEY and CDR2 SVGAGI. The ends were cut back, 3 bases at V and 3 bases at J, with 15 bases in the middle. This chain's CDR3 is CASSYDAQNLYEQYF. CDR3 bases: TGTGCCAGCAGTTATGATGCGCAAAACCTCTACGAGCAGTACTTC.

This chain joins TRBV10-3 and TRBJ1-1, with TRBD1 as a possible D gene (5 bases). Trimming left V 8 bases short and J 4 bases short, with 14 bases between. The germline V gene has CDR1 ENHRY and CDR2 SYGVKD. This CDR3 is built from 13 residues. The CDR3 DNA reads as TGTGCCATCCGGGACTTCCGGGGCACTGAAGCTTTCTTT. Amino acid sequence: CAIRDFRGTEAFF.

The chain has TRBV28 and TRBJ1-2; TRBD1 matches 9 bases. V shed 6 bases, J shed 1 base, and the junction held 12 bases outside the gene matches. From germline, CDR1 is MDHEN and CDR2 SYDVKM. The CDR3 length is 17 residues. This chain's CDR3 is CASRTRGTGGRNYGYTF. The CDR3 DNA follows: TGTGCCAGCAGGACCAGGGGAACAGGGGGCCGTAACTATGGCTACACCTTC.

This clone was recorded a few times. The CDR3 sequence is CASSVQSNQPQHF. Here the CDR3 DNA reads TGTGCCAGCAGCGTACAGAGTAATCAGCCCCAGCATTTT. The rearrangement links TRBV11-1 to TRBJ1-5; D is undetermined. CDR3 length: 13 amino acids. CDR1 is SGHAT, CDR2 FQDESV, per germline (reference sequence). V lost 5 bases, J lost 4 bases, and 9 bases lay in between.

The rearrangement joins TRBV5-4 to TRBJ2-3, with D possibly matching TRBD1 (6 bases). This CDR3 contains 16 residues. Germline CDR1 reads SGHNT; CDR2 reads YYREEE (reference sequence). Deletions cut 5 bases from V and 2 bases from J, with 18 bases between. The CDR3 DNA follows: TGTGCCAGCAGTTTCGTGATTGGGGGCTTCACAGATACGCAGTATTTT. It is translated as CASSFVIGGFTDTQYF.

The chain uses TRBV27 and TRBJ1-2, with 12 bases identical to TRBD1. V lost 0 bases to trimming and J lost 8 bases; unmatched junction nucleotides: 7. CDR3 length: 16 residues. CDR1 and CDR2 from the germline V gene are MNHEY and SMNVEV (reference sequence). CDR3 in DNA: TGTGCCAGCAGTTTATCCGGGACAGGGGGCGCGGGGGGCTACACCTTC. This codes for CASSLSGTGGAGGYTF.

This chain links TRBV6-1 with TRBJ2-3, with 9 bases lining up with TRBD1. This CDR3 spans 14 amino acids. The trim removed 3 bases at V and 5 bases at J, leaving 3 bases unmatched. The germline CDR1 and CDR2 sequences are MNHNS and SASEGT. This CDR3 is CASSEGQGGDTQYF. The DNA for the CDR3 is TGTGCCAGCAGTGAGGGACAGGGAGGAGATACGCAGTATTTT.

This clone was seen a handful of times. The rearrangement links TRBV28 to TRBJ1-1; 9 bases match TRBD1. The germline V gene has CDR1 MDHEN and CDR2 SYDVKM. Trimming took 7 bases from V and 1 from J; bases not matched to a gene: 4. The CDR3 is made up of 14 amino acids. CDR3 sequence: CASMYRGRNTEAFF. DNA for the CDR3: TGTGCCAGCATGTACAGGGGGCGGAACACTGAAGCTTTCTTT.

Comments on this clone: A much larger clone is a single base away; this may be a read error. The sample holds other DNA sequences that translate to the same CDR3. The rearrangement uses TRBV19 and TRBJ1-5; TRBD1 might be the D (5 bases). CDR3 length: 13 amino acids. V shed 2 bases and J shed 5 bases, with 7 bases lying between them. CDR1 and CDR2 from the germline V gene are LNHDA and SQIVND (reference sequence). As DNA, the CDR3 is TGTGCCAGTAGTATACAGGGAGATCAGCCCCAGCATTTT. This sequence encodes CASSIQGDQPQHF.

The chain combines TRBV10-1 with TRBJ2-3; D gene unclear. Trimming took 0 bases from V and 8 from J, leaving 6 bases between them. The germline V gene has CDR1 WNHNN and CDR2 SYGVQD (reference sequence). The CDR3 consists of 12 residues. CDR3 amino acids: CASSESGSTQYF. In DNA, the CDR3 is TGCGCCAGCAGTGAGTCCGGAAGTACGCAGTATTTT.